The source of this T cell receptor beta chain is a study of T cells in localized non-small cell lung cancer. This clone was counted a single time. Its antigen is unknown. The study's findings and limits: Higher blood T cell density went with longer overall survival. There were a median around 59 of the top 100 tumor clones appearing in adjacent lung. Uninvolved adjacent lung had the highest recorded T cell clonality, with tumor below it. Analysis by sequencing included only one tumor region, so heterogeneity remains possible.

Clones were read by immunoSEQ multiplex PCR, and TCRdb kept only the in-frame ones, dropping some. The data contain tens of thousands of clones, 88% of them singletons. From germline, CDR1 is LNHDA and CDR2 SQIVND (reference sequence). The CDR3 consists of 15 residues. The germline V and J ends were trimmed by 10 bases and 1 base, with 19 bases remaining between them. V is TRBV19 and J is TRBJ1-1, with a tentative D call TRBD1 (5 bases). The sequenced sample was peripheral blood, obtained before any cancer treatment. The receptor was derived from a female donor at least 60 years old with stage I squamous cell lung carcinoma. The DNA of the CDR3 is TGTGCCACCGAAGGAGGATCAGGGCGGAACACTGAAGCTTTCTTT. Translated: CATEGGSGRNTEAFF. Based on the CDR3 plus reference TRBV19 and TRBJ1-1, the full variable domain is DGGITQSPKYLFRKEGQNVTLSCEQNLNHDAMYWYRQDPGQGLRLIYYSQIVNDFQKGDIAEGYSVSREKKESFPLTVTSAQKNPTAFYLCATEGGSGRNTEAFFGQGTRLTVV.